These 13 T cell receptor beta chains came from one sample sequenced in a study of OX40 agonist ivuxolimab in advanced cancers. Only in-frame clones appear in the TCRdb table, and some are missing; sequencing was by immunoSEQ multiplex PCR. In the table there are about 83,000 clones, approximately 79% of which are singletons. The sequencing here drew on CD4+ or CD8+ T cells sorted from blood, taken in a trial of the OX40 agonist ivuxolimab. These receptors were obtained from an adult with an advanced solid tumor such as melanoma, head and neck, liver or kidney cancer.

This clone showed up just a few times. The genes are TRBV19 and TRBJ2-7; 14 bases map to TRBD2. From germline, CDR1 is LNHDA and CDR2 SQIVND (reference sequence). V lost 5 bases, J lost 6 bases, and 6 bases stayed unmatched. The CDR3 is 15 residues long. The CDR3 DNA reads TGTGCCAGTAGTGTCGGACTAGCGGGGGGCGGCGAGCAGTACTTC. Translating gives CASSVGLAGGGEQYF. Complete variable domain (other parts from reference TRBV19 and TRBJ2-7): DGGITQSPKYLFRKEGQNVTLSCEQNLNHDAMYWYRQDPGQGLRLIYYSQIVNDFQKGDIAEGYSVSREKKESFPLTVTSAQKNPTAFYLCASSVGLAGGGEQYFGPGTRLTVT.

J is TRBJ1-4 and V is TRBV19; D unclear. The CDR3 is 14 amino acids. V dropped 5 bases and J dropped 2 bases, with 9 bases sitting between them. Germline-derived CDR1 and CDR2 are LNHDA and SQIVND (reference sequence). CDR3 bases: TGTGCCAGTAGTCCCTTGGCTACTAATGAAAAACTGTTTTTT. This sequence encodes CASSPLATNEKLFF.

V gene TRBV10-2 combines with J gene TRBJ2-2; D gene uncertain. CDR1 is WSHSY, CDR2 SAAADI, per germline. CDR3 length: 17 amino acids. Trimming left V 0 bases short and J 4 bases short, with 15 bases between. CDR3 nucleotides: TGCGCCAGCAGTGAGTCCCGGACCCGCACTCCCACCGGGGAGCTGTTTTTT. This translates into CASSESRTRTPTGELFF.

This chain links TRBV11-2 with TRBJ1-4; D uncertain. CDR3 length: 12 amino acids. V shed 1 base and J shed 8 bases, with 5 bases lying between them. Germline V CDR1 and CDR2: SGHAT, FQNNGV. The CDR3, as DNA: TGTGCCAGCAGCTTAGTGAGGGAAAAACTGTTTTTT. Protein sequence: CASSLVREKLFF.

The chain is built from TRBV6-5 and TRBJ1-4; 7 bases map to TRBD1. Germline V gene data show CDR1 as MNHEY and CDR2 as SVGAGI. V lost 3 bases and J lost 0; bases outside the gene matches: 4. The length of the CDR3 is 16 residues. The CDR3: CASSYETGATNEKLFF. The DNA of the CDR3 is TGTGCCAGCAGTTATGAAACAGGGGCAACTAATGAAAAACTGTTTTTT.

This chain joins TRBV30 and TRBJ1-4, with unresolved D. The CDR3 is 15 amino acids. The germline V gene has CDR1 GTSNPN and CDR2 SVGIG (reference sequence). V lost 3 bases and J 3 bases, leaving 14 bases between the germline ends. The CDR3 region is CAWRRFPYPNEKLFF. The CDR3 DNA follows: TGTGCCTGGAGAAGGTTCCCCTACCCTAATGAAAAACTGTTTTTT.

This chain connects TRBV19 to TRBJ2-1; D gene uncertain. Germline loops: CDR1 LNHDA, CDR2 SQIVND (reference sequence). V was trimmed by 6 bases and J by 15 bases, leaving 18 bases between them. There are 12 residues in the CDR3. CDR3 DNA: TGTGCCAGTAGCATCCCTGAAGGACCGCGGTTCTTC. Its protein is CASSIPEGPRFF.

The chain couples TRBV30 to TRBJ2-3; 7 bases line up with TRBD1. Losses at the gene ends were 4 bases for V and 2 bases for J; bases not matched to a gene: 6. CDR1 and CDR2 from the germline V gene are GTSNPN and SVGIG (reference sequence). The CDR3 covers 14 residues. The CDR3: CAWTSGTATDTQYF. The CDR3 bases are TGTGCCTGGACTTCCGGGACAGCCACAGATACGCAGTATTTT.

The chain is built from TRBV18 and TRBJ1-1; no reliable D call. CDR3 length equals 15 residues. V lost 2 bases and J 2 bases, leaving 12 bases between the germline ends. Per the germline V gene, CDR1 is KGHSH and CDR2 is LQKENI. CDR3 DNA: TGTGCCAGCTCACCAGTCAACAGCCCCAACACTGAAGCTTTCTTT. As protein: CASSPVNSPNTEAFF.

The chain has TRBV5-6 and TRBJ1-4; D is possibly TRBD1 (6 bases). Germline lookup yields CDR1 SGHDT and CDR2 YYEEEE. The CDR3 consists of 15 residues. The V gene lost 5 bases and the J gene lost 8 bases, with 19 bases spanning the gap. The CDR3 DNA sequence: TGTGCCAGCAGTCGTACAGGGTGGGATGGGGAAAAACTGTTTTTT. It encodes CASSRTGWDGEKLFF.

The chain recombines TRBV9 with TRBJ2-5, with D maybe TRBD1 (5 bases). The germline V and J ends were trimmed by 3 bases and 5 bases, with 5 bases remaining between them. The CDR3 spans 11 residues. The V gene's germline CDR1 is SGDLS and CDR2 YYNGEE. The CDR3 reads CASSEGETQYF. CDR3 nucleotides: TGTGCCAGCAGCGAGGGGGAGACCCAGTACTTC.

There are a few counts of this clone. V and J are TRBV9 and TRBJ1-6; D gene uncertain. This CDR3 region has 14 residues. V dropped 0 bases and J dropped 14 bases, with 15 bases sitting between them. Looked up from germline, CDR1 is SGDLS and CDR2 is YYNGEE. CDR3: CASSVDPFPETLHF. The DNA of the CDR3 is TGTGCCAGCAGCGTAGACCCCTTCCCGGAGACCCTCCACTTT.

This clone has a single count. The chain joins TRBV10-3 to TRBJ2-1, with 13 positions matching TRBD2. CDR1 is ENHRY, CDR2 SYGVKD, per germline. The CDR3 runs 15 residues. V lost 5 bases and J lost 5; bases outside the gene matches: 3. The CDR3 bases are TGTGCCATCAGTAAGGGACTAGCGGGAAACAATGAGCAGTTCTTC. It translates to CAISKGLAGNNEQFF.